Listed here are 14 T cell receptor beta chains from one sample, sequenced in a study of STAT3 mutations in large granular lymphocyte leukemia. Antigens of these TCRs are unknown. Repertoires were generated with immunoSEQ multiplex PCR, while TCRdb's copy carries only in-frame clones and drops some. Among 15,000 to 20,000 clones, roughly 90% were seen once, and the ten largest hold 45%. Findings and limits, study-wide: Every T-cell large granular lymphocyte leukemia patient had at least one immunodominant TCR beta clonotype.

Specimen: peripheral blood mononuclear cells. The receptors originated from a man in his 60s with T-cell large granular lymphocyte leukemia. Some clones in this sample may be carry-over from other donors' samples.

This rearrangement joins TRBV2 to TRBJ2-7; D unresolved. Trimming removed 5 bases from V and 4 bases from J, with 3 bases in between. The germline V gene has CDR1 SNHLY and CDR2 FYNNEI. The CDR3 contains 10 residues. CDR3 in DNA: TGTGCCAGCAGTTCGTACGAGCAGTACTTC. Protein product: CASSSYEQYF.

V gene TRBV5-6 combines with J gene TRBJ1-1; D is uncertain. CDR3 length: 18 residues. V lost 4 bases and J 9 bases, leaving 31 bases between the germline ends. Germline CDR1 and CDR2: SGHDT and YYEEEE. CDR3 sequence reads: CASSARLGFLGASGQAFF. The CDR3 DNA reads TGTGCCAGCAGCGCCCGGTTGGGGTTTTTGGGTGCCTCCGGCCAAGCTTTCTTT.

This chain joins TRBV7-9 and TRBJ1-2; D is unresolved. Deletions cut 0 bases from V and 0 bases from J, with 5 bases between. Germline V gene sequence: CDR1 SEHNR, CDR2 FQNEAQ (reference sequence). This CDR3 comprises 14 residues. This CDR3 is CASSLASANYGYTF. The CDR3 region has the DNA TGTGCCAGCAGCTTAGCTTCTGCTAACTATGGCTACACCTTC. The whole variable domain, remainder taken from reference TRBV7-9 and TRBJ1-2, is DTGVSQNPRHKITKRGQNVTFRCDPISEHNRLYWYRQTLGQGPEFLTYFQNEAQLEKSRLLSDRFSAERPKGSFSTLEIQRTEQGDSAMYLCASSLASANYGYTFGSGTRLTVV.

The chain carries TRBV7-2 and TRBJ2-2; possibly TRBD1 for D (6 bases). The ends were cut back, 0 bases at V and 1 base at J, with 6 bases in the middle. This CDR3 contains 15 residues. Germline CDR1 reads SGHTA; CDR2 reads FQGNSA. CDR3 DNA: TGTGCCAGCAGCTTAGCGGGACAGAACACCGGGGAGCTGTTTTTT. Its protein is CASSLAGQNTGELFF.

This sequence joins TRBV27 and TRBJ2-6, with 7 positions matching TRBD2. The germline gives CDR1 MNHEY, CDR2 SMNVEV (reference sequence). Losses at the gene ends were 6 bases for V and 0 bases for J; bases not matched to a gene: 8. This CDR3 spans 17 amino acids. CDR3 region: CASSPRAGDSGANVLTF. The DNA for the CDR3 is TGTGCCAGCAGCCCTCGGGCGGGAGACTCTGGGGCCAACGTCCTGACTTTC.

This chain uses TRBV5-4 with TRBJ2-7; D is perhaps TRBD1 or TRBD2 (5 bases each). Trimming cost V 0 bases and J 9 bases, with 22 bases left between them. Germline V CDR1 and CDR2: SGHNT, YYREEE (reference sequence). There are 16 residues in the CDR3. The CDR3: CASSLGSGTPGTGQYF. CDR3 sequence (DNA): TGTGCCAGCAGCTTGGGGTCCGGGACCCCTGGTACAGGGCAGTACTTC.

The rearrangement uses TRBV11-3 and TRBJ2-7; tentatively, D is TRBD1 (6 bases). V lost 5 bases to trimming and J lost 7 bases, with 12 bases between them. CDR1 SGHNT and CDR2 YENEEA come from the germline V gene. This CDR3 is 12 amino acids long. The CDR3 DNA follows: TGTGCCAGCAGCGGCCGTACAGGGGAGCAGTACTTC. It specifies CASSGRTGEQYF.

This clone was observed a single time. The chain carries TRBV4-1 and TRBJ2-2, with unresolved D. V dropped 0 bases and J dropped 10 bases, with 9 bases sitting between them. Germline lookup yields CDR1 MGHRA and CDR2 YSYEKL. This CDR3 region has 13 residues. This CDR3 is CASSQDGVAELFF. For the CDR3, the DNA is TGCGCCAGCAGCCAAGATGGGGTCGCGGAGCTGTTTTTT.

The V and J genes are TRBV27 and TRBJ1-2, with D hard to call. The V end was cut by 5 bases, the J end by 8 bases, with 12 bases between. The CDR3 spans 12 residues. Per the germline V gene, CDR1 is MNHEY and CDR2 is SMNVEV (reference sequence). The CDR3 nucleotides are TGTGCCAGCAGTCGGCCTGGTTGGGGCTACACCTTC. Translating it yields CASSRPGWGYTF.

The CDR3 here is CASSYQGRDTEAFF. CDR3 sequence (DNA): TGTGCCAGCAGCTATCAGGGGAGGGACACTGAAGCTTTCTTT. The chain employs TRBV5-6 and TRBJ1-1, with a possible D match to TRBD1 (6 bases). V was pared by 3 bases and J by 3 bases, with 12 bases between. Germline V gene data show CDR1 as SGHDT and CDR2 as YYEEEE. The CDR3 consists of 14 residues.

This clone was counted a single time. The chain employs TRBV6-5 and TRBJ1-3; 11 bases agree with TRBD1. CDR3 size: 16 residues. J lost 1 base, V lost 2 bases, and 1 base had no gene match. From germline, CDR1 is MNHEY and CDR2 SVGAGI. The CDR3 nucleotides read TGTGCCAGCAGTTACGGACAGGGGGCGTCTGGAAACACCATATATTTT. This sequence encodes CASSYGQGASGNTIYF.

The rearrangement uses TRBV18 and TRBJ2-2; D unclear. CDR1 and CDR2 from the germline V gene are KGHSH and LQKENI. Trimming took off 4 bases at V and 0 bases at J, with 15 bases between the two ends. The CDR3 is made up of 17 amino acids. The CDR3 DNA is TGTGCCAGCTCACTGGTTGGATCGGGCCCGAACACCGGGGAGCTGTTTTTT. As protein: CASSLVGSGPNTGELFF.

The chain recombines TRBV5-1 with TRBJ2-1, with a weak D call TRBD2 (6 bases). The CDR3 is made up of 16 amino acids. In germline, CDR1 is SGHRS, CDR2 YFSETQ. V was cut by 4 bases and J by 2 bases, with 16 bases left in between. The CDR3 DNA is TGCGCCAGCAGCGCCACACTACCGGGAGCCTACAATGAGCAGTTCTTC. It specifies CASSATLPGAYNEQFF. The whole variable domain, remainder taken from reference TRBV5-1 and TRBJ2-1, is KAGVTQTPRYLIKTRGQQVTLSCSPISGHRSVSWYQQTPGQGLQFLFEYFSETQRNKGNFPGRFSGRQFSNSRSEMNVSTLELGDSALYLCASSATLPGAYNEQFFGPGTRLTVL.

The chain is built from TRBV6-4 and TRBJ2-7; TRBD2 is a possible D gene (5 bases). The CDR3 loop spans 15 amino acids. V lost 7 bases and J lost 3, with 19 bases in between. Germline assignment: CDR1 MRHNA and CDR2 SNTAGT. The CDR3 loop is CASTIKLRANYEQYF. In nucleotides, the CDR3 is TGTGCCAGCACCATCAAGCTGAGGGCTAACTACGAGCAGTACTTC.